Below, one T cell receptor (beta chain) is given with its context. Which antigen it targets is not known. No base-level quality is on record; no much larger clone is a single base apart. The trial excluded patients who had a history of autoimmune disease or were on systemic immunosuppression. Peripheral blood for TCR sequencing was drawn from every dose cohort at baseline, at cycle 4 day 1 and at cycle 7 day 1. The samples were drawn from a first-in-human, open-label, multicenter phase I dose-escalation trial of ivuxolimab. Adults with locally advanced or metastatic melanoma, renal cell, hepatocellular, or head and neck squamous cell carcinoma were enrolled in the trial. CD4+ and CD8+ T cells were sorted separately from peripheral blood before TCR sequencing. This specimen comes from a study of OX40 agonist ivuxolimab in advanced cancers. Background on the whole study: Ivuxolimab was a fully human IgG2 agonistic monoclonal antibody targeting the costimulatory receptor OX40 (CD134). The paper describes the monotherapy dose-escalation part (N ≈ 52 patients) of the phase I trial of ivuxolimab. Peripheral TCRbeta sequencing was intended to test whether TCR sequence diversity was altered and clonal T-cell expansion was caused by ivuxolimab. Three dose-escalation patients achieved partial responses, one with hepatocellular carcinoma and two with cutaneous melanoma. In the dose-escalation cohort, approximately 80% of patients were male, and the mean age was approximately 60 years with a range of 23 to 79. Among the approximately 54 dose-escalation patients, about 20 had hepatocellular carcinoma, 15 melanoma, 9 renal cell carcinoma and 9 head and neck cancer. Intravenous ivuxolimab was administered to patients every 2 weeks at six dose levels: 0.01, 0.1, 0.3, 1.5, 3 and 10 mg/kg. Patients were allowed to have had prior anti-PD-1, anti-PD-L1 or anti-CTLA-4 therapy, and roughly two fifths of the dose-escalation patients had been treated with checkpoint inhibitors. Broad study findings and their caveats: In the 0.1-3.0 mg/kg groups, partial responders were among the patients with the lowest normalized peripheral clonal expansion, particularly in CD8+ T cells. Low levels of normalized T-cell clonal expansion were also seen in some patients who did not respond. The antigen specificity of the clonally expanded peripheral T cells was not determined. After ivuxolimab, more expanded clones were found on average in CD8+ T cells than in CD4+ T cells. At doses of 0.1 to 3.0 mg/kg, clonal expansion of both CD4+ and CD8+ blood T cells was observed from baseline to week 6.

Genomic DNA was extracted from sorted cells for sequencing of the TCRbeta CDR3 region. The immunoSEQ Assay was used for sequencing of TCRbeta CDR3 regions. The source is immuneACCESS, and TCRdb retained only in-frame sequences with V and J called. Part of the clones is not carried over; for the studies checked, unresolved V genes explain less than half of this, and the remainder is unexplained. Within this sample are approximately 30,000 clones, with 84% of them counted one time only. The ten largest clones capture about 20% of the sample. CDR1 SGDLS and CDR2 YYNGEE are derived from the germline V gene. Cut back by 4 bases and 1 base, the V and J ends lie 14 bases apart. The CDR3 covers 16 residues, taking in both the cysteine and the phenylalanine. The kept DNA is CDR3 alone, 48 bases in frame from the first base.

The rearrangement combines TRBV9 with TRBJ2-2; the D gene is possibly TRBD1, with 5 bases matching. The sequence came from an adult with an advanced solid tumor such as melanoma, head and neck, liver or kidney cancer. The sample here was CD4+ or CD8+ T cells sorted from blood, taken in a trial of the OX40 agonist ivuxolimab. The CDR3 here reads CASSPPLQGNTGELFF. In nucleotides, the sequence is TGTGCCAGCAGCCCCCCCCTGCAGGGGAACACCGGGGAGCTGTTTTTT.